This entry lists 6 T cell receptor beta chains sequenced from one sample in a study of PD-1 blockade in classical Hodgkin lymphoma. Repertoires were generated with immunoSEQ multiplex PCR, while TCRdb's copy carries only in-frame clones and drops some. The data show 20,000 to 30,000 clones, with about four fifths seen just once and about 20% held by the top ten. Each patient's relapse followed autologous stem cell transplantation, and brentuximab vedotin exposure varied. The material was peripheral blood mononuclear cells (PBMCs), obtained before the second cycle of nivolumab. These receptor sequences come from a human donor with classical Hodgkin lymphoma.

The chain is built from TRBV28 and TRBJ1-1; D is unresolved. Germline assignment: CDR1 MDHEN and CDR2 SYDVKM. V was clipped by 7 bases and J by 1 base, with 7 bases between them. The CDR3 has 12 residues. CDR3 nucleotide sequence: TGTGCCAGCACCCTCACGAACACTGAAGCTTTCTTT. It encodes CASTLTNTEAFF.

The rearrangement links TRBV19 to TRBJ1-5; 10 nucleotides line up with TRBD1. V lost 7 bases, J lost 10 bases, and 10 bases stayed unmatched. This CDR3 comprises 14 residues. Germline assignment: CDR1 LNHDA and CDR2 SQIVND (reference sequence). The CDR3 reads CASTTDRGWVPQHF. CDR3 coding DNA: TGTGCCAGTACCACGGACAGGGGGTGGGTCCCCCAGCATTTT. The full variable domain, rest sourced from reference TRBV19 and TRBJ1-5, is DGGITQSPKYLFRKEGQNVTLSCEQNLNHDAMYWYRQDPGQGLRLIYYSQIVNDFQKGDIAEGYSVSREKKESFPLTVTSAQKNPTAFYLCASTTDRGWVPQHFGDGTRLSIL.

This sequence joins TRBV30 and TRBJ2-1; TRBD2 matches 8 bases. The CDR3 covers 15 residues. J gave up 8 bases and V 0 bases, and 9 bases lay outside the gene matches. Germline-derived CDR1 and CDR2 are GTSNPN and SVGIG (reference sequence). The CDR3 loop is CAWSVSGRSGDEQFF. The DNA for the CDR3 is TGTGCCTGGAGTGTCAGCGGGAGAAGCGGCGATGAGCAGTTCTTC.

The J gene is TRBJ2-1, the V gene TRBV27, with a tentative D call TRBD2 (6 bases). The ends were cut back, 5 bases at V and 5 bases at J, with 16 bases in the middle. There are 15 residues in the CDR3. CDR1 MNHEY and CDR2 SMNVEV come from the germline V gene (reference sequence). CDR3 coding DNA: TGTGCCAGCAGTCAGGACACTCGGGGGAACAATGAGCAGTTCTTC. Amino acid sequence: CASSQDTRGNNEQFF.

CDR3 DNA: TGTGCCAGCAGCTTAGGGAGGGATACTGCCACAGATACGCAGTATTTT. Residues: CASSLGRDTATDTQYF. The genes are TRBV7-9 and TRBJ2-3, with D maybe TRBD2 (6 bases). The CDR3 has 16 residues. Trimming left V 1 base short and J 2 bases short, with 13 bases between. Germline V gene sequence: CDR1 SEHNR, CDR2 FQNEAQ (reference sequence).

The chain carries TRBV5-1 and TRBJ2-5; 12 bases fit TRBD2. This CDR3 contains 16 residues. CDR1 is SGHRS and CDR2 is YFSETQ in the germline V gene. Trimming at V came to 0 bases and at J to 1 base, leaving 1 base not matched to a gene. As DNA, the CDR3 is TGCGCCAGCAGCTTGGGACTAGCGGGGGTCCAAGAGACCCAGTACTTC. Residues: CASSLGLAGVQETQYF.